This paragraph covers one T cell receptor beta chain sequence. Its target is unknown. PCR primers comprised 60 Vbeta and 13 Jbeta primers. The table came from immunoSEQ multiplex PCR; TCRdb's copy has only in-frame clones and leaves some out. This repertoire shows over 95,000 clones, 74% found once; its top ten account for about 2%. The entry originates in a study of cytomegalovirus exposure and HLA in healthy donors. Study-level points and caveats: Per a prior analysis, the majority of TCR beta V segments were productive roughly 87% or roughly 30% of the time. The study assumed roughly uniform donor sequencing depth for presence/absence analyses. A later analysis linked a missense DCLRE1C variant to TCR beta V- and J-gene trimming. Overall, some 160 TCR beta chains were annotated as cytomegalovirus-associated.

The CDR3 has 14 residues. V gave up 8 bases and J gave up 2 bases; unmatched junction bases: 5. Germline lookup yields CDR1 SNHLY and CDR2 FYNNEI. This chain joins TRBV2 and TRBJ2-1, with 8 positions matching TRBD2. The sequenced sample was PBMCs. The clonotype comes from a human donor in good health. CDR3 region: CASHQRETYNEQFF. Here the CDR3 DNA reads TGTGCCAGCCATCAGCGGGAGACCTACAATGAGCAGTTCTTC.